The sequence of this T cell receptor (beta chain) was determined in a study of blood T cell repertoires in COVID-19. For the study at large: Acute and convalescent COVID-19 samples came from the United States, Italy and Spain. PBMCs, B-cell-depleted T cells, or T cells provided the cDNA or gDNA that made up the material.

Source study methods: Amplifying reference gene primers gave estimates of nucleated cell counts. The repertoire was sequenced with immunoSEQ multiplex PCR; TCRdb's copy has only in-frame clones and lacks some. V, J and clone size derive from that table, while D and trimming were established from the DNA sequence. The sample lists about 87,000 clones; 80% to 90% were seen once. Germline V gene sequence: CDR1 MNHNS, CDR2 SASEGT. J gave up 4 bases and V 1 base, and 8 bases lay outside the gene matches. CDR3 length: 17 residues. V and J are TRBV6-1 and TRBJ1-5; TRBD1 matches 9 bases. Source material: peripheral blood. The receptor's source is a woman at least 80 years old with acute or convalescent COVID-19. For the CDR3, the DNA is TGTGCCAGCAGTGAAGAGCGGGGACAGGGCTTTAATCAGCCCCAGCATTTT. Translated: CASSEERGQGFNQPQHF.